What follows describes a single T cell receptor beta chain. Its antigen remains unknown. The data were taken from a study of cytomegalovirus exposure and HLA in healthy donors. Study observations and caveats: As a later analysis showed, a missense DCLRE1C variant was linked to trimming of TCR beta V- and J-genes. Because they were indistinguishable, some V segments, including TRBV6-2 and TRBV6-3, were excluded.

Primers for the PCR totalled 60 Vbeta and 13 Jbeta. Here immunoSEQ multiplex PCR was the method, and the copy in TCRdb shows in-frame clones only, minus some. This table lists around 76,000 clones. This CDR3 contains 15 residues. Germline V CDR1 and CDR2: SEHNR, FQNEAQ (reference sequence). The V and J ends lost 5 bases and 1 base, in that order; junction bases with no gene match: 3. Healthy people donating bone marrow made up the donors. Sampled while nominally healthy, donors likely had unrecorded immune exposures. The rearrangement joins TRBV7-9 to TRBJ1-5; the match to TRBD1 covers 9 bases. The sample was PBMCs. The clonotype comes from a man in his forties in good health and CMV-seronegative. The CDR3 is CASSTDRGSNQPQHF. The CDR3 DNA follows: TGTGCCAGCAGCACAGACAGGGGGAGCAATCAGCCCCAGCATTTT. The complete variable domain, with remaining parts taken from reference TRBV7-9 and TRBJ1-5, reads DTGVSQNPRHKITKRGQNVTFRCDPISEHNRLYWYRQTLGQGPEFLTYFQNEAQLEKSRLLSDRFSAERPKGSFSTLEIQRTEQGDSAMYLCASSTDRGSNQPQHFGDGTRLSIL.